These 25 T cell receptor beta chains were sequenced from one sample in a study of shared clonotypes between healthy human individuals. Sequenced by immunoSEQ multiplex PCR; TCRdb stores in-frame clones only, minus some. Of fewer than 850,000 clones listed, approximately 97% were seen once; the top ten hold less than 0.25%. As defined, naive CD8 cells were CD45RO-negative and positively selected for CCR7, with terminally differentiated effector memory CD45RA+ cells excluded. Sample: naive CD8+ T cells sorted from blood. The receptor set was obtained from a man aged 25 to 40 in good health.

The gene calls are TRBV9 and TRBJ2-3; 7 bases agree with TRBD2. CDR1 is SGDLS, CDR2 YYNGEE, per germline. The trim removed 1 base at V and 5 bases at J, leaving 7 bases unmatched. The CDR3 contains 15 residues. The CDR3 DNA reads as TGTGCCAGCAGCGTATACCCGGGAGGCCTAGATACGCAGTATTTT. It codes for CASSVYPGGLDTQYF.

CDR3 sequence (DNA): TGTGCCTGGAGTGGGGACAGGGGGCTCTCCTACAATGAGCAGTTCTTC. It specifies CAWSGDRGLSYNEQFF. The rearrangement uses TRBV30 and TRBJ2-1, with 12 bases identical to TRBD1. After removal of 1 base from V and 0 bases from J, the junction contained 1 base not matched to a gene. The germline gives CDR1 GTSNPN, CDR2 SVGIG (reference sequence). The CDR3 totals 16 residues.

V gene TRBV28 combines with J gene TRBJ2-7, with D unresolved. This CDR3 is 14 amino acids long. V lost 2 bases and J lost 6, with 14 bases in between. Germline CDR1 and CDR2: MDHEN and SYDVKM. CDR3 DNA: TGTGCCAGCAGTTTAGCAGATAGCCCTGGCGAGCAGTACTTC. Translated: CASSLADSPGEQYF.

The J gene is TRBJ2-1, the V gene TRBV7-9; tentatively, D is TRBD2 (5 bases). The CDR3 contains 14 residues. From germline, CDR1 is SEHNR and CDR2 FQNEAQ (reference sequence). The ends were cut back, 5 bases at V and 6 bases at J, with 14 bases in the middle. The CDR3 DNA reads as TGTGCCAGCAGCGACCTCGGACTTACCAATGAGCAGTTCTTC. As protein: CASSDLGLTNEQFF. The variable domain in full, with the rest retrieved from reference TRBV7-9 and TRBJ2-1, is DTGVSQNPRHKITKRGQNVTFRCDPISEHNRLYWYRQTLGQGPEFLTYFQNEAQLEKSRLLSDRFSAERPKGSFSTLEIQRTEQGDSAMYLCASSDLGLTNEQFFGPGTRLTVL.

The rearrangement links TRBV27 to TRBJ2-1; 11 bases are a match to TRBD1. J lost 4 bases, V lost 4 bases, and 3 bases had no gene match. This CDR3 is 15 amino acids long. Germline V gene lookup returns CDR1 MNHEY and CDR2 SMNVEV (reference sequence). The chain's CDR3 is CASSYGTGGYNEQFF. Written as DNA, the CDR3 is TGTGCCAGCAGTTACGGGACAGGGGGATACAATGAGCAGTTCTTC.

This clone was picked up one time. The V gene is TRBV28, the J gene TRBJ2-3; possibly TRBD1 for D (6 bases). The CDR3 is 15 amino acids. CDR1 is MDHEN, CDR2 SYDVKM, per germline. Trimming stripped 4 bases from V and 2 bases from J, with 13 bases between. DNA of the CDR3: TGTGCCAGCAGTTCAGCGGACAGCCTCACAGATACGCAGTATTTT. It codes for CASSSADSLTDTQYF.

The rearrangement links TRBV5-3 to TRBJ1-3, with 7 bases lining up with TRBD1. TRBV5-3 falls under the ORF class, with uncertain function. V lost 2 bases to trimming and J lost 3 bases; unmatched junction nucleotides: 5. The CDR3 sequence is 15 residues long. The CDR3 spells CARSLGTDRGNTIYF. CDR3 in DNA: TGTGCCAGAAGCTTAGGGACAGACCGTGGAAACACCATATATTTT.

The genes are TRBV5-1 and TRBJ2-1; 10 bases map to TRBD2. V was pared by 5 bases and J by 8 bases, with 13 bases of the junction left unmatched. The CDR3 is 16 residues long. Germline V gives CDR1 SGHRS, CDR2 YFSETQ. The CDR3 DNA sequence: TGCGCCAGCAGTCCAGCGGGAGGGCCAATTGCCGATGAGCAGTTCTTC. Translating it yields CASSPAGGPIADEQFF.

The chain uses TRBV7-3 and TRBJ2-2; no clear D. Germline V gene lookup returns CDR1 SGHTA and CDR2 FQGTGA. This CDR3 is 19 amino acids long. Trimming stripped 1 base from V and 3 bases from J, with 21 bases between. In DNA form, the CDR3 reads TGTGCCAGCAGCTTAAGGACCCCGGAACAATTCGAGTACACCGGGGAGCTGTTTTTT. Translating it yields CASSLRTPEQFEYTGELFF.

The rearrangement links TRBV10-2 to TRBJ2-3; D gene unclear. The germline gives CDR1 WSHSY, CDR2 SAAADI. There are 13 residues in the CDR3. Trimming removed 6 bases at V and 3 bases at J, with 10 bases between. The CDR3 loop is CASSRSGTDTQYF. The CDR3 DNA follows: TGCGCCAGCAGCCGCTCCGGAACAGATACGCAGTATTTT.

The chain joins TRBV7-6 to TRBJ2-7; possible D gene TRBD1, 6 bases. The V gene's germline CDR1 is SGHVS and CDR2 FNYEAQ. The CDR3 sequence is 14 residues long. V was shortened by 3 bases and J by 4 bases, with 13 bases between the two germline ends. The CDR3: CASSLGTTGYEQYF. DNA for the CDR3: TGTGCCAGCAGCTTGGGGACAACGGGGTACGAGCAGTACTTC.

The CDR3 DNA is TGTGCCAGCAGCCTAACGGAAGAGACCCAGTACTTC. Protein product: CASSLTEETQYF. The chain combines TRBV7-6 with TRBJ2-5, with D unclear. Germline V gene lookup returns CDR1 SGHVS and CDR2 FNYEAQ. Trimming shortened V by 5 bases and J by 3 bases, and 7 bases separated the two germline ends. There are 12 residues in the CDR3.

The chain couples TRBV27 to TRBJ1-1; perhaps TRBD1 as D (5 bases). The CDR3 spans 13 residues. The germline V gene encodes CDR1 MNHEY and CDR2 SMNVEV (reference sequence). Trimming pared 2 bases from V and 6 bases from J, leaving 10 bases between. The DNA of the CDR3 is TGTGCCAGCAGTTTAAGGGGTTGGGCTGAAGCTTTCTTT. Its protein product is CASSLRGWAEAFF.

In the case of this clone: This specimen includes other DNA sequences encoding the same CDR3. This sequence joins TRBV19 and TRBJ1-1; no clear D gene. This CDR3 region has 12 residues. Trimming cost V 5 bases and J 3 bases, with 7 bases left between them. Germline CDR1 and CDR2: LNHDA and SQIVND (reference sequence). The CDR3: CASSPGYTEAFF. The CDR3 DNA reads TGTGCCAGTAGTCCCGGGTACACTGAAGCTTTCTTT.

The chain joins TRBV4-3 to TRBJ2-1, with 7 bases identical to TRBD2. The junction had 12 bases not matched to a gene; V was cut back by 4 bases and J by 6 bases. The CDR3 extends over 16 amino acids. Germline V lookup: CDR1 LGHNA, CDR2 YSLEER. The CDR3 region has the DNA TGCGCCAGCAGCCTTTTTAGTGTGAGGGAGGGCAATGAGCAGTTCTTC. This encodes CASSLFSVREGNEQFF.

The chain links TRBV6-5 to TRBJ1-1; TRBD1 matches at 11 bases. CDR3 size: 16 residues. CDR1 is MNHEY and CDR2 is SVGAGI in the germline V gene. With 2 bases clipped from V and 1 base from J, the junction kept 3 bases outside the gene matches. The DNA of the CDR3 is TGTGCCAGCAGTTACAAAGGACAGGGGGCGAACACTGAAGCTTTCTTT. Translation: CASSYKGQGANTEAFF.

The CDR3 DNA follows: TGTGCCAGCAGGGGACAGGGGATCGGAACGACCCAGTACTTC. This codes for CASRGQGIGTTQYF. The chain uses TRBV28 and TRBJ2-5, with 10 positions matching TRBD1. This CDR3 is 14 amino acids long. Per germline, CDR1 MDHEN and CDR2 SYDVKM. Trimming removed 6 bases from V and 7 bases from J; junction bases left unmatched: 8.

About this clone itself: Other DNA variants within this sample encode the same CDR3. The chain has TRBV9 and TRBJ2-3; D tentatively reads TRBD1 or TRBD2 (5 bases each). The length of the CDR3 is 15 residues. V was clipped by 0 bases and J by 1 base, with 9 bases between them. Germline assignment: CDR1 SGDLS and CDR2 YYNGEE. The CDR3 sequence: CASSVAGRGTDTQYF. CDR3 DNA: TGTGCCAGCAGCGTAGCGGGGCGCGGCACAGATACGCAGTATTTT.

This clone was counted once. V and J are TRBV6-1 and TRBJ1-5; D is possibly TRBD1 (5 bases). The V end was cut by 5 bases, the J end by 0 bases, with 11 bases between. CDR1 and CDR2 from the germline V gene are MNHNS and SASEGT. CDR3 size: 15 residues. The CDR3 loop reads CASSRDGDSNQPQHF. The CDR3 DNA is TGTGCCAGCAGTCGGGACGGGGATAGCAATCAGCCCCAGCATTTT.

This chain connects TRBV5-5 to TRBJ1-2, with 7 bases identical to TRBD1. V gave up 4 bases and J gave up 3 bases; unmatched junction bases: 9. The CDR3 consists of 15 residues. The germline V gene encodes CDR1 SGHKS and CDR2 YYEKEE (reference sequence). CDR3 amino acids: CASSPFDRADYGYTF. The CDR3 nucleotides are TGTGCCAGCAGCCCTTTTGACAGGGCGGACTATGGCTACACCTTC.

The chain is built from TRBV2 and TRBJ1-3; D unclear. Trimming took off 1 base at V and 4 bases at J, with 8 bases between the two ends. Germline CDR1 is SNHLY and CDR2 is FYNNEI. This CDR3 is 14 amino acids long. The CDR3 sequence is CASSEVGRGNTIYF. Here the CDR3 DNA reads TGTGCCAGCAGTGAAGTTGGCCGCGGAAACACCATATATTTT.

The chain recombines TRBV11-2 with TRBJ1-3; no clear D gene. This CDR3 contains 14 residues. V shed 6 bases and J shed 9 bases, with 18 bases lying between them. CDR1 and CDR2 from the germline V gene are SGHAT and FQNNGV. The CDR3 here is CASSPSTLSGTIYF. CDR3 in DNA: TGTGCCAGCAGTCCGTCAACTCTATCGGGCACCATATATTTT.

The chain uses TRBV14 and TRBJ1-1; D remains ambiguous. V was shortened by 3 bases and J by 0 bases, with 11 bases between the two germline ends. The length of the CDR3 is 15 residues. Germline V gene sequence: CDR1 SGHDN, CDR2 FVKESK. The chain's CDR3 is CASSQFLGMNTEAFF. DNA of the CDR3: TGTGCCAGCAGCCAGTTCCTAGGGATGAACACTGAAGCTTTCTTT.

This chain uses TRBV5-1 with TRBJ1-1; tentative D call: TRBD1 (5 bases). V shed 5 bases and J shed 1 base, with 15 bases lying between them. Germline assignment: CDR1 SGHRS and CDR2 YFSETQ. The length of the CDR3 is 15 residues. The chain's CDR3 is CASSSGAGANTEAFF. DNA for the CDR3: TGCGCCAGCAGTTCTGGGGCAGGCGCGAACACTGAAGCTTTCTTT.

The V and J genes are TRBV7-6 and TRBJ2-5; D ambiguous. Looked up from germline, CDR1 is SGHVS and CDR2 is FNYEAQ. Trimming removed 0 bases at V and 1 base at J, with 12 bases between. The CDR3 consists of 16 residues. CDR3 loop: CASSLAAGPIQETQYF. The CDR3 region has the DNA TGTGCCAGCAGCTTAGCGGCAGGTCCTATCCAAGAGACCCAGTACTTC.